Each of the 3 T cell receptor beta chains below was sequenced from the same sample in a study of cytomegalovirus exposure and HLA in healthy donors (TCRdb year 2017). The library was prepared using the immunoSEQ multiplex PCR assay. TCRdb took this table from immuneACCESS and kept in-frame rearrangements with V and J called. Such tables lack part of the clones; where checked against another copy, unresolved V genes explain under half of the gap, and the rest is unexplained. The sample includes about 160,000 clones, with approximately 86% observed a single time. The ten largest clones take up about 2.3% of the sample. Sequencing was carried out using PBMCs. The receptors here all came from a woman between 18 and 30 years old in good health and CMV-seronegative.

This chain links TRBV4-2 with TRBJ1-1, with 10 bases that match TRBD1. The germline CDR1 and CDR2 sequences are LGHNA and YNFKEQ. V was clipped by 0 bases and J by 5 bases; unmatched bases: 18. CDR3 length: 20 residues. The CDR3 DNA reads TGTGCCAGCAGCCAAGATCTAATGGACAGGGGGTTTAGTTTTTGGACTGAAGCTTTCTTT. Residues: CASSQDLMDRGFSFWTEAFF.

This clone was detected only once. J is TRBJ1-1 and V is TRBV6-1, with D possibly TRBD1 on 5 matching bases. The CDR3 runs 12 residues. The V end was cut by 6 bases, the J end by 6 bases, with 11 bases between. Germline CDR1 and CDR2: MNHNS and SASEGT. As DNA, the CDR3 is TGTGCCAGCAGCCCCAGGACACCTGAAGCTTTCTTT. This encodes CASSPRTPEAFF.

CDR3: CASSLLPGQGAGPNYGYTF. CDR3 nucleotide sequence: TGTGCCAGCAGCCTCCTCCCGGGACAGGGGGCCGGACCTAACTATGGCTACACCTTC. V gene TRBV9 combines with J gene TRBJ1-2; 12 bases fit TRBD1. After removal of 4 bases from V and 0 bases from J, the junction contained 13 bases not matched to a gene. This CDR3 spans 19 amino acids. The germline gives CDR1 SGDLS, CDR2 YYNGEE.